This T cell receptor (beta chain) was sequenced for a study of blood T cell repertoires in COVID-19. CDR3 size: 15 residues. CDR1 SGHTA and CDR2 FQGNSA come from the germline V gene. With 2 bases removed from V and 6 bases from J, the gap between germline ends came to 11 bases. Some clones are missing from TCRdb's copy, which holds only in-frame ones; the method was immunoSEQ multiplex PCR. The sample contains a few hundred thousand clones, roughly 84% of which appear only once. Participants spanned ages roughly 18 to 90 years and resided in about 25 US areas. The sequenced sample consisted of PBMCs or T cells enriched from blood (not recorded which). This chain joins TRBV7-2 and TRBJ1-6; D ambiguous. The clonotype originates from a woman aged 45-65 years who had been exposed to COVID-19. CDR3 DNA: TGTGCCAGCAGCTTAATCAGAAATTTTAATTCACCCCTCCACTTT. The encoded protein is CASSLIRNFNSPLHF.